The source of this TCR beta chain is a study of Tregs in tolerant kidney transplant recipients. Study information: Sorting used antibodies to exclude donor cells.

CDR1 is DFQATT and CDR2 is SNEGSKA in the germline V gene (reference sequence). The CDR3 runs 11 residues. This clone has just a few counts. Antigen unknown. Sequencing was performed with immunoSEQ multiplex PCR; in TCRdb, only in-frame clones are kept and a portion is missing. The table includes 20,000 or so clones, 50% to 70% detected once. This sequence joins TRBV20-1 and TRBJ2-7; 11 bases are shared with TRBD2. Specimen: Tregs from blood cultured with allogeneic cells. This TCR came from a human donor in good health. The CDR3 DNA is TGCAGCGTAGCGGGAGGGGGGGAGCAGTACTTC. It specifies CSVAGGGEQYF.